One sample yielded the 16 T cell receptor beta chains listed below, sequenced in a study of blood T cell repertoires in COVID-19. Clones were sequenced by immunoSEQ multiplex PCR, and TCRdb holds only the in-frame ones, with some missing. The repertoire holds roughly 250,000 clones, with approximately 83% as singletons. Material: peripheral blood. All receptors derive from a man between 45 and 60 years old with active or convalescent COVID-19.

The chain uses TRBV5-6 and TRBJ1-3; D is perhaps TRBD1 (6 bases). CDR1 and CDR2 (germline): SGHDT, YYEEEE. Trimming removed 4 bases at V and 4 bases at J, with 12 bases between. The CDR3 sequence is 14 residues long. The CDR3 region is CASSRTVAGNTIYF. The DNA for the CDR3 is TGTGCCAGCAGCAGGACAGTGGCAGGAAACACCATATATTTT.

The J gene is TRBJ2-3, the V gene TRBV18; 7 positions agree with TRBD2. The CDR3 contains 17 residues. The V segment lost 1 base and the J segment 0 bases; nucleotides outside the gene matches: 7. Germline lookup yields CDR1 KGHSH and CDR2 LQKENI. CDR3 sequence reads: CASSPLSAGVSTDTQYF. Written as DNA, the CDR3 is TGTGCCAGCTCACCACTCTCCGCGGGGGTAAGCACAGATACGCAGTATTTT.

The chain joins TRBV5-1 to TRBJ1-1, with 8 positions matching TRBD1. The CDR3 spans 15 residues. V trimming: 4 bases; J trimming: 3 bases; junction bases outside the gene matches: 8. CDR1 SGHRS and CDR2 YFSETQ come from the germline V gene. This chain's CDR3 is CASSPIPGQDTEAFF. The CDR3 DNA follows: TGCGCCAGCAGCCCTATACCGGGACAGGACACTGAAGCTTTCTTT. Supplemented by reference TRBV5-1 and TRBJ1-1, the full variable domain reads KAGVTQTPRYLIKTRGQQVTLSCSPISGHRSVSWYQQTPGQGLQFLFEYFSETQRNKGNFPGRFSGRQFSNSRSEMNVSTLELGDSALYLCASSPIPGQDTEAFFGQGTRLTVV.

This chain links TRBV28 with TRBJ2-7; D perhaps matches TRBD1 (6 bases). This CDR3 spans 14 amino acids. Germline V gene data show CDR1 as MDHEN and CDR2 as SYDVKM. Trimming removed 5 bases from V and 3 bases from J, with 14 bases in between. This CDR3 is CASSPSGVGYEQYF. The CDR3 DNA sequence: TGTGCCAGCAGTCCCTCAGGGGTCGGCTACGAGCAGTACTTC.

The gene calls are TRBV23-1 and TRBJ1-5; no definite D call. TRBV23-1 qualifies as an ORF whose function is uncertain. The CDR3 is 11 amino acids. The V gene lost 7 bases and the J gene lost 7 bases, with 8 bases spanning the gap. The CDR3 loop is CASIGRQPQHF. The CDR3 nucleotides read TGCGCCAGCATTGGTCGGCAGCCCCAGCATTTT.

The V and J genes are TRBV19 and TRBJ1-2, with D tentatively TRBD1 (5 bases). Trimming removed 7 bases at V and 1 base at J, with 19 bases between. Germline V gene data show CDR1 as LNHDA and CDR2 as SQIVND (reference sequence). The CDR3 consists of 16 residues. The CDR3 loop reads CASTLGLGVNNYGYTF. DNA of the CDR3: TGTGCCAGTACCCTGGGCCTAGGGGTAAATAACTATGGCTACACCTTC. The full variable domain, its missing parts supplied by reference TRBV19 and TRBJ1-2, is DGGITQSPKYLFRKEGQNVTLSCEQNLNHDAMYWYRQDPGQGLRLIYYSQIVNDFQKGDIAEGYSVSREKKESFPLTVTSAQKNPTAFYLCASTLGLGVNNYGYTFGSGTRLTVV.

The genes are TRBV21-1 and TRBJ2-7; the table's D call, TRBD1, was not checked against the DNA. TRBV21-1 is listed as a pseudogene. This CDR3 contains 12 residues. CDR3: CASSKAGDEQYF. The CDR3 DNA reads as TGTGCCAGCAGCAAAGCAGGGGACGAGCAGTACTTC.

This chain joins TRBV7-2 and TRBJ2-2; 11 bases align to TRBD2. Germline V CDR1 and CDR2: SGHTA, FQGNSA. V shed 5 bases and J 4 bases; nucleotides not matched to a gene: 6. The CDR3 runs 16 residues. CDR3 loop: CASSLLAGGFTGELFF. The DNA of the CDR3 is TGTGCCAGCAGCCTTCTAGCGGGGGGATTCACCGGGGAGCTGTTTTTT.

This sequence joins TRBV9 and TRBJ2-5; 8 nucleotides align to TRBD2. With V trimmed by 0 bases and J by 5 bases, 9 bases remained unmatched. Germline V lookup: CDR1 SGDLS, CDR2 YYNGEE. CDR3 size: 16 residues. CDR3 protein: CASSVEASGSWETQYF. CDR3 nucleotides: TGTGCCAGCAGCGTAGAGGCAAGCGGGAGTTGGGAGACCCAGTACTTC.

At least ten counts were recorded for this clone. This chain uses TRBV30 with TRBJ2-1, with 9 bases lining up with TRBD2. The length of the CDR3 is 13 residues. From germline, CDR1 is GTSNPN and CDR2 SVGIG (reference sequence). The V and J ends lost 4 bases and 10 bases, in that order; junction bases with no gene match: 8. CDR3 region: CAWTFGLAGEQFF. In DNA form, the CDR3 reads TGTGCCTGGACCTTCGGGCTAGCGGGGGAGCAGTTCTTC.

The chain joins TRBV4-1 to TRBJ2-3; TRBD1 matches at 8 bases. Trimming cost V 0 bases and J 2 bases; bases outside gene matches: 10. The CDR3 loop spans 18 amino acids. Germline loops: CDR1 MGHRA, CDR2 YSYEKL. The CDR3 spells CASSQDKEQGDFTDTQYF. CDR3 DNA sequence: TGCGCCAGCAGCCAAGATAAGGAACAGGGGGACTTCACAGATACGCAGTATTTT.

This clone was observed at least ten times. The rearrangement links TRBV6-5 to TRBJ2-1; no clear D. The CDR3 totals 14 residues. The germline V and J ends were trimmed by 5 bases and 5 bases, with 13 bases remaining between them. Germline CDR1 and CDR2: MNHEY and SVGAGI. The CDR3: CASSPLTNHNEQFF. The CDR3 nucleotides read TGTGCCAGCAGTCCCCTTACTAACCACAATGAGCAGTTCTTC.

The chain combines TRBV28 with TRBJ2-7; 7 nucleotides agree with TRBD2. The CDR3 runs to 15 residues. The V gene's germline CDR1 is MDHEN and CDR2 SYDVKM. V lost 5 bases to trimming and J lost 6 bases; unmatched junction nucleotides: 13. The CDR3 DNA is TGTGCCAGCAGTCTCCTAGCGGCGCGTACGTCCGAGCAGTACTTC. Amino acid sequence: CASSLLAARTSEQYF.

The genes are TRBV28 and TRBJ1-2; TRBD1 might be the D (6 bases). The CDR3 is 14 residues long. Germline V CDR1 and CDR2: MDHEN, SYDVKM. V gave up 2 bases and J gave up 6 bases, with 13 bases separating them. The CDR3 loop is CASSLNLYRDGYTF. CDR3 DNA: TGTGCCAGCAGTTTAAACCTATACAGGGATGGCTACACCTTC.

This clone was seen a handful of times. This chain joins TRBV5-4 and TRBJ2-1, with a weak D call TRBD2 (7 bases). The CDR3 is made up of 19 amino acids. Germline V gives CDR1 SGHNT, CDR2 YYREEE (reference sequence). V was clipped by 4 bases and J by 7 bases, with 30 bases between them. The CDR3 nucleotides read TGTGCCAGCAGCAATTCCCGTTCAATTGGGACGGGGGGCGGAAATGAGCAGTTCTTC. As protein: CASSNSRSIGTGGGNEQFF.

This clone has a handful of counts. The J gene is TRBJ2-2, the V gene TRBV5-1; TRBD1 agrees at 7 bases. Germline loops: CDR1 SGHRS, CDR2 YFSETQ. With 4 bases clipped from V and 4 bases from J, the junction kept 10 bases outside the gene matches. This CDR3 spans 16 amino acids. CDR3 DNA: TGCGCCAGCAGCCCACAGGGGCCCCGAGGCACCGGGGAGCTGTTTTTT. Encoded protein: CASSPQGPRGTGELFF. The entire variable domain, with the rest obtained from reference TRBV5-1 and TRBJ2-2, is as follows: KAGVTQTPRYLIKTRGQQVTLSCSPISGHRSVSWYQQTPGQGLQFLFEYFSETQRNKGNFPGRFSGRQFSNSRSEMNVSTLELGDSALYLCASSPQGPRGTGELFFGEGSRLTVL.